These 31 T cell receptor beta chains came from one sample sequenced in a study of T cell repertoires in cytomegalovirus infection. A single record per CDR3 protein comes from TCRdb applying MiXCR to the reads. This sample carries 200,000 to 250,000 distinct CDR3 sequences, roughly 20% of them seen once, and the ten largest clones take roughly 18%. Source material: CD8+ T cells from PBMCs. Receptor source: a human donor in good health (CMV status not recorded). Some clones in this sample may be carry-over from other donors' samples.

The chain employs TRBV28 and TRBJ2-1, with a possible D match to TRBD1 (6 bases). Germline loops: CDR1 MDHEN, CDR2 SYDVKM. Trimming left V 5 bases short and J 4 bases short, with 15 bases between. The CDR3 has 15 residues. The CDR3 sequence: CASSPGVLVYNEQFF. In nucleotides, the CDR3 is TGTGCCAGCAGTCCAGGGGTTCTAGTGTACAATGAGCAGTTCTTC. Looking up the rest from reference TRBV28 and TRBJ2-1 gives the full variable domain: DVKVTQSSRYLVKRTGEKVFLECVQDMDHENMFWYRQDPGLGLRLIYFSYDVKMKEKGDIPEGYSVSREKKERFSLILESASTNQTSMYLCASSPGVLVYNEQFFGPGTRLTVL.

This chain links TRBV6-5 with TRBJ2-1, with 8 bases lining up with TRBD1. The germline gives CDR1 MNHEY, CDR2 SVGAGI. The V and J ends lost 3 bases and 6 bases, in that order; junction bases with no gene match: 7. This CDR3 is 15 amino acids long. The CDR3 bases are TGTGCCAGCAGTTATTCCGGGACAGGAGTCAATGAGCAGTTCTTC. Protein: CASSYSGTGVNEQFF.

This CDR3 is CASSLVLSPGEQFF. The CDR3 coding sequence is TGTGCCAGCAGCTTAGTTCTGTCCCCAGGGGAGCAGTTCTTC. This rearrangement joins TRBV7-6 to TRBJ2-1, with a possible D match to TRBD1 (5 bases). The V gene lost 1 base and the J gene lost 10 bases, with 14 bases spanning the gap. Looked up from germline, CDR1 is SGHVS and CDR2 is FNYEAQ. This CDR3 contains 14 residues.

In this sample, this clonotype turned up a few times. V is TRBV4-1 and J is TRBJ2-7; 8 bases match TRBD2. Germline CDR1 is MGHRA and CDR2 is YSYEKL. The CDR3 is 15 amino acids. Trimming took 1 base from V and 2 from J; bases not matched to a gene: 4. CDR3 in amino acids: CASSQALAGPYEQYF. The CDR3 DNA is TGCGCCAGCAGCCAAGCCCTAGCGGGCCCCTACGAGCAGTACTTC.

The table lists this clonotype with a few counts. V usage is TRBV7-6 and J usage is TRBJ2-7; weak D call: TRBD2 (5 bases). With 4 bases removed from V and 5 bases from J, the gap between germline ends came to 15 bases. This CDR3 is 14 amino acids long. CDR1 and CDR2 from the germline V gene are SGHVS and FNYEAQ. The CDR3 region is CASSSSGGFHEQYF. Here the CDR3 DNA reads TGTGCCAGCAGCTCTTCTGGCGGGTTCCACGAGCAGTACTTC.

This clonotype was counted many times. V and J are TRBV20-1 and TRBJ2-7; a possible D gene is TRBD1 (6 bases). Germline-derived CDR1 and CDR2 are DFQATT and SNEGSKA (reference sequence). The CDR3 is 16 residues long. V dropped 5 bases and J dropped 4 bases, with 24 bases sitting between them. The CDR3 spells CSAPPWTAALHYEQYF. The CDR3 DNA reads TGCAGTGCTCCCCCGTGGACAGCAGCCTTACATTACGAGCAGTACTTC.

This clonotype was seen repeatedly, ten times or more. This chain joins TRBV7-2 and TRBJ2-4; no clear D gene. Trimming stripped 2 bases from V and 1 base from J, with 6 bases between. Germline V CDR1 and CDR2: SGHTA, FQGNSA. The CDR3 has 14 residues. The CDR3 here is CASSLRGAKNIQYF. The CDR3 bases are TGTGCCAGCAGCTTACGAGGTGCCAAAAACATTCAGTACTTC.

This clonotype was observed a handful of times. The chain recombines TRBV7-9 with TRBJ2-7; 10 nucleotides line up with TRBD1. CDR3 size: 17 residues. CDR1 SEHNR and CDR2 FQNEAQ come from the germline V gene (reference sequence). The V and J ends lost 5 bases and 5 bases, in that order; junction bases with no gene match: 15. The CDR3 DNA reads TGTGCCAGCAGCAAAAGTGATGACCGGGACAGGGGCAACGAGCAGTACTTC. Its protein is CASSKSDDRDRGNEQYF.

Details on this clonotype: A junction end diverges from the germline sequence, so it may reflect a read error. The J gene is TRBJ2-7, the V gene TRBV20-1; no definite D call. CDR1 and CDR2 (germline): DFQATT, SNEGSKA (reference sequence). This CDR3 spans 14 amino acids. Here the CDR3 reads CSARGVQGIYEQYF. The CDR3 DNA is TGCAGTGCCAGAGGAGTACAAGGGATCTACGAGCAGTACTTC.

CDR3 sequence: CASSYGSYTEAFF. In DNA form, the CDR3 reads TGTGCCAGCAGTTACGGCAGCTACACTGAAGCTTTCTTT. V usage is TRBV6-5 and J usage is TRBJ1-1; the D is unclear. The CDR3 has 13 amino acids. The germline CDR1 and CDR2 sequences are MNHEY and SVGAGI. Trimming removed 2 bases at V and 3 bases at J, with 7 bases between.

This clonotype was detected only a few times. The chain combines TRBV11-1 with TRBJ2-3, with TRBD2 matching over 10 bases. V lost 5 bases, J lost 7 bases, and 9 bases stayed unmatched. This CDR3 has 15 residues. Germline CDR1 SGHAT, CDR2 FQDESV (reference sequence). The CDR3 sequence is CASSPGPSGGHTQYF. CDR3 bases: TGTGCCAGCAGCCCTGGGCCTAGCGGGGGACATACGCAGTATTTT.

The table lists this clonotype with many counts. The chain uses TRBV6-5 and TRBJ1-3; 11 nucleotides line up with TRBD1. The CDR3 contains 15 residues. J lost 3 bases, V lost 5 bases, and 3 bases had no gene match. Germline CDR1 reads MNHEY; CDR2 reads SVGAGI. The CDR3 DNA follows: TGTGCCAGCAGTGGACAGGGGGCGCTTGGAAACACCATATATTTT. It yields the protein CASSGQGALGNTIYF.

The V gene is TRBV11-2, the J gene TRBJ2-1; TRBD2 agrees at 12 bases. V gave up 2 bases and J gave up 7 bases; unmatched junction bases: 3. This CDR3 region has 15 residues. From germline, CDR1 is SGHAT and CDR2 FQNNGV. The CDR3 protein is CASSLLAGGFNEQFF. In DNA, the CDR3 is TGTGCCAGCAGCTTACTAGCGGGGGGGTTTAATGAGCAGTTCTTC. Supplemented by reference TRBV11-2 and TRBJ2-1, the full variable domain reads EAGVAQSPRYKIIEKRQSVAFWCNPISGHATLYWYQQILGQGPKLLIQFQNNGVVDDSQLPKDRFSAERLKGVDSTLKIQPAKLEDSAVYLCASSLLAGGFNEQFFGPGTRLTVL.

This clonotype was detected a few times. The chain carries TRBV7-2 and TRBJ2-7; 10 bases map to TRBD2. Germline V gene data show CDR1 as SGHTA and CDR2 as FQGNSA. The CDR3 spans 14 residues. With V trimmed by 5 bases and J by 6 bases, 7 bases remained unmatched. Written as DNA, the CDR3 is TGTGCCAGCAGCAAGGGACTAGCGTTGGGCGAGCAGTACTTC. It encodes CASSKGLALGEQYF.

The rearrangement joins TRBV20-1 to TRBJ2-3, with D hard to call. Trimming cost V 1 base and J 2 bases, with 16 bases left between them. This CDR3 contains 16 residues. The V gene's germline CDR1 is DFQATT and CDR2 SNEGSKA (reference sequence). CDR3 loop: CSARVRLPSYTDTQYF. As DNA, the CDR3 is TGCAGTGCTAGAGTACGGCTCCCAAGCTACACAGATACGCAGTATTTT.

This clonotype was seen a handful of times. The chain joins TRBV24-1 to TRBJ1-5, with D unresolved. Germline V gene sequence: CDR1 KGHDR, CDR2 SFDVKD. V shed 2 bases and J shed 1 base, with 2 bases lying between them. The CDR3 has 13 residues. The DNA for the CDR3 is TGTGCCACCAGTGATTACAGCAATCAGCCCCAGCATTTT. It yields the protein CATSDYSNQPQHF.

DNA for the CDR3: TGTGCCACCAGCGGGGGACTAGCGGATTCTAGCACAGATACGCAGTATTTT. It yields the protein CATSGGLADSSTDTQYF. The chain has TRBV15 and TRBJ2-3; the match to TRBD2 covers 11 bases. The CDR3 runs 17 residues. Germline V gene lookup returns CDR1 LNHNV and CDR2 YYDKDF (reference sequence). The ends lost 5 bases at V and 0 bases at J; junction bases unmatched: 7.

Concerning this clonotype: Its ends do not fully match the called genes, so a read error is possible. The V and J genes are TRBV5-4 and TRBJ1-1; D perhaps matches TRBD1 (5 bases). The CDR3 length is 15 residues. Germline CDR1 reads SGHNT; CDR2 reads YYREEE (reference sequence). The CDR3 is CASSFERGVITEAFF. In DNA, the CDR3 is TGTGCGAGCAGCTTCGAGAGGGGCGTAATCACTGAAGCTTTCTTT.

This clonotype was detected only a few times. The chain carries TRBV12-3 or TRBV12-4 and TRBJ2-1, with D perhaps matching TRBD2 (5 bases). V lost 5 bases and J lost 4, with 15 bases in between. This CDR3 has 15 amino acids. CDR3 nucleotides: TGTGCCAGCAGTCTCTCCACTAGGGTTTACAATGAGCAGTTCTTC. Translated: CASSLSTRVYNEQFF.

This clonotype was counted a few times. The gene calls are TRBV29-1 and TRBJ2-2; D is unresolved. The CDR3 runs to 14 residues. Germline V lookup: CDR1 SQVTM, CDR2 ANQGSEA. Between the trimmed V and J ends, which lost 6 bases and 0 bases, there was a span of 11 bases. CDR3 in amino acids: CSVVEKSNTGELFF. The CDR3 nucleotides are TGCAGCGTCGTTGAAAAGTCGAACACCGGGGAGCTGTTTTTT.

In this sample, this clonotype turned up a few times. J is TRBJ2-1 and V is TRBV27, with 11 nucleotides matching TRBD2. Germline values: CDR1 MNHEY, CDR2 SMNVEV (reference sequence). The CDR3 consists of 16 residues. Trimming cost V 2 bases and J 7 bases; bases outside gene matches: 7. The DNA of the CDR3 is TGTGCCAGCAGTTTAATGCTAGCGGGGGGAAGGAATGAGCAGTTCTTC. It translates to CASSLMLAGGRNEQFF.

Many counts were recorded for this clonotype. The J gene is TRBJ1-1, the V gene TRBV7-2, with TRBD1 matching 8 bases. The ends lost 6 bases at V and 4 bases at J; junction bases unmatched: 10. Germline-derived CDR1 and CDR2 are SGHTA and FQGNSA. The CDR3 spans 15 residues. Here the CDR3 reads CASSYLDRVGTEAFF. The CDR3 DNA follows: TGTGCCAGCAGTTACCTGGACAGGGTGGGCACTGAAGCTTTCTTT.

The V and J genes are TRBV6-8 and TRBJ1-6; 7 bases are shared with TRBD1. Germline-derived CDR1 and CDR2 are MNHGY and SAAAGT. The V gene end was trimmed by 6 bases and the J gene end by 6 bases; junction bases not matched to a gene: 11. This CDR3 is built from 16 residues. The CDR3 spells CASSLGQDRRNSPLHF. CDR3 bases: TGTGCCAGCAGCCTTGGACAGGATAGGCGTAATTCACCCCTCCACTTT.

This chain uses TRBV9 with TRBJ1-5, with 8 nucleotides matching TRBD1. CDR1 SGDLS and CDR2 YYNGEE come from the germline V gene. The ends lost 7 bases at V and 1 base at J; junction bases unmatched: 4. There are 14 residues in the CDR3. CDR3 in amino acids: CASGGTGSNQPQHF. CDR3 DNA sequence: TGTGCCAGCGGCGGGACAGGCAGCAATCAGCCCCAGCATTTT.

V is TRBV10-3 and J is TRBJ2-7; TRBD2 is a possible D gene (6 bases). The CDR3 has 14 amino acids. V was shortened by 3 bases and J by 2 bases, with 11 bases between the two germline ends. Per the germline V gene, CDR1 is ENHRY and CDR2 is SYGVKD. Here the CDR3 reads CAISEEAGTYEQYF. As DNA, the CDR3 is TGTGCCATCAGTGAAGAGGCGGGAACCTACGAGCAGTACTTC.

This clonotype came up a few times. The V and J genes are TRBV27 and TRBJ1-4; a weak D match, TRBD1 (5 bases). The germline CDR1 and CDR2 sequences are MNHEY and SMNVEV (reference sequence). There are 15 residues in the CDR3. Trimming stripped 5 bases from V and 7 bases from J, with 17 bases between. This CDR3 reads CASSRGQGKGEKLFF. DNA for the CDR3: TGTGCCAGCAGTCGGGGCCAAGGGAAGGGTGAAAAACTGTTTTTT.

This clonotype was found once. The chain employs TRBV7-6 and TRBJ2-3; D is unclear. Germline assignment: CDR1 SGHVS and CDR2 FNYEAQ. Between the trimmed V and J ends, which lost 6 bases and 6 bases, there was a span of 13 bases. The CDR3 length is 13 residues. Here the CDR3 DNA reads TGTGCCAGCAGTACTCCATTCGTTGATACGCAGTATTTT. It yields the protein CASSTPFVDTQYF. Using reference TRBV7-6 and TRBJ2-3 for the parts outside the CDR3, the full variable domain is GAGVSQSPRYKVTKRGQDVALRCDPISGHVSLYWYRQALGQGPEFLTYFNYEAQQDKSGLPNDRFSAERPEGSISTLTIQRTEQRDSAMYRCASSTPFVDTQYFGPGTRLTVL.

V gene TRBV20-1 combines with J gene TRBJ2-1; TRBD1 agrees at 10 bases. CDR3 length equals 16 residues. V lost 1 base and J lost 5; bases outside the gene matches: 8. Germline assignment: CDR1 DFQATT and CDR2 SNEGSKA (reference sequence). The CDR3 is CSARAPDRGTHNEQFF. CDR3 nucleotides: TGCAGTGCTAGAGCCCCGGACAGGGGGACACACAATGAGCAGTTCTTC.

In this sample, this clonotype turned up many times. The chain has TRBV4-1 and TRBJ2-2; 8 positions agree with TRBD1. CDR3 length equals 16 residues. Germline-derived CDR1 and CDR2 are MGHRA and YSYEKL. J lost 4 bases, V lost 1 base, and 5 bases had no gene match. The CDR3 sequence is CASSQVGTGGTGELFF. CDR3 in DNA: TGCGCCAGCAGCCAAGTAGGGACAGGTGGCACCGGGGAGCTGTTTTTT.

This sequence joins TRBV7-2 and TRBJ2-3; TRBD1 is a possible D gene (6 bases). Per the germline V gene, CDR1 is SGHTA and CDR2 is FQGNSA. With 1 base removed from V and 4 bases from J, the gap between germline ends came to 15 bases. CDR3 length: 16 residues. The DNA of the CDR3 is TGTGCCAGCAGCTTAGTTCCCGGTGGGGGCGCAGATACGCAGTATTTT. This codes for CASSLVPGGGADTQYF.

Many counts were recorded for this clonotype. This sequence joins TRBV29-1 and TRBJ1-3; the D gene is possibly TRBD1 (6 bases). Germline loops: CDR1 SQVTM, CDR2 ANQGSEA. The V gene lost 0 bases and the J gene lost 4 bases, with 13 bases spanning the gap. This CDR3 comprises 15 residues. CDR3 sequence: CSVEDWRGPGNTIYF. The CDR3 nucleotides are TGCAGCGTTGAAGATTGGCGGGGGCCCGGAAACACCATATATTTT.